Listed below are T cell receptor beta chains from one sample, sequenced in a study of OX40 agonist ivuxolimab in advanced cancers. The method was immunoSEQ multiplex PCR; TCRdb's version includes in-frame clones alone and lacks a portion of them. The table lists 30,000 to 40,000 clones, about 90% of them singletons. The sample in question was CD4+ or CD8+ T cells sorted from blood, obtained in a trial of the OX40 agonist ivuxolimab. The source is an adult with an advanced solid tumor such as melanoma, head and neck, liver or kidney cancer. Each CDR3 is given with its conserved first and last residue. D genes are given only for firm matches. The size of a clone is reported for some rows only, either as once, few or many, or as a class for expanded clones.

D gene | clone size | J gene | V gene | CDR3 DNA | CDR3 protein
. | . | TRBJ2-1 | TRBV7-9 | TGTGCCAGCAGCTTATCAACGGGGTGGCATGAGCAGTTCTTC | CASSLSTGWHEQFF
. | . | TRBJ1-5 | TRBV6-5 | TGTGCCAGCCGAGAAATGGGGCAGCCCCAGCATTTT | CASREMGQPQHF
. | once | TRBJ2-7 | TRBV4-3 | TGCGCCAGCAGCCAAGTAAATACGCAGGGTTACGAGCAGTACTTC | CASSQVNTQGYEQYF
TRBD1 | . | TRBJ1-6 | TRBV5-1 | TGCGCCAGCAGCCCCACGGGACAGGGCAACTCACCCCTCCACTTT | CASSPTGQGNSPLHF
. | . | TRBJ1-2 | TRBV5-4 | TGTGCCAGCAGCTTGGAACGGGGGCAATATGGCTACACCTTC | CASSLERGQYGYTF
. | . | TRBJ1-4 | TRBV7-2 | TGTGCCAGCAGCTTTCAGTCAGAAACTAATGAAAAACTGTTTTTT | CASSFQSETNEKLFF
. | . | TRBJ2-3 | TRBV6-5 | TGTGCCACCCTCGGCGGGAACACAGATACGCAGTATTTT | CATLGGNTDTQYF
TRBD2 | . | TRBJ2-1 | TRBV7-8 | TGTGCCAGCAGCTTAGCGACAGGTCGGGGGGGCGGCAATGAGCAGTTCTTC | CASSLATGRGGGNEQFF
TRBD1 | . | TRBJ2-2 | TRBV5-1 | TGCGCCAGCAGCTTGCCCACCGGGACAGCGAACACCGGGGAGCTGTTTTTT | CASSLPTGTANTGELFF
TRBD1 | few | TRBJ1-3 | TRBV19 | TGTGCCAGTACCGCGAGGGACAGAAACTCTGGAAACACCATATATTTT | CASTARDRNSGNTIYF
TRBD1 | . | TRBJ2-5 | TRBV5-1 | TGCGCCAGCAGCTTGGTCCCGCCCGACAGGGTACCCCAAGAGACCCAGTACTTC | CASSLVPPDRVPQETQYF
. | . | TRBJ1-1 | TRBV6-5 | TGTGCCAGCAGTTACTCTCAGGGAGTCACTGAAGCTTTCTTT | CASSYSQGVTEAFF
. | . | TRBJ2-1 | TRBV27 | TGTGCCAGCAGTCCCCGCGGGGGCCTCTACAATGAGCAGTTCTTC | CASSPRGGLYNEQFF
TRBD1 | . | TRBJ1-1 | TRBV10-3 | TGTGCCATCAGTCCGGCCGGGGGACAGGGACAGAACACTGAAGCTTTCTTT | CAISPAGGQGQNTEAFF
. | . | TRBJ1-5 | TRBV6-1 | TGTGCCAGCAGTGACCCACGACAGGTTCGCAATCAGCCCCAGCATTTT | CASSDPRQVRNQPQHF
TRBD1 | . | TRBJ1-3 | TRBV7-9 | TGTGCCAGCAGCCAAGTTCCGGGACAGGGATTTGGAAACACCATATATTTT | CASSQVPGQGFGNTIYF
. | medium-sized | TRBJ2-2 | TRBV2 | TGTGCCAGCAGGGGTGCGCTGATAATTGTGAACACCGGGGAGCTGTTTTTT | CASRGALIIVNTGELFF
. | . | TRBJ2-5 | TRBV9 | TGTGCCAGCAGCGTAGCAGGGACTCAAGAGACCCAGTACTTC | CASSVAGTQETQYF
. | . | TRBJ2-1 | TRBV4-2 | TGTGCCAGCAGCCCTGGTGGGGCGAATGAGCAGTTCTTC | CASSPGGANEQFF
. | . | TRBJ2-7 | TRBV2 | TGTGCCAGCAGCTCATCATCTGGGGTTGGGGCATACGAGCAGTACTTC | CASSSSSGVGAYEQYF
. | once | TRBJ2-1 | TRBV30 | TGTGCCTGGAGCGACGGATCACTATACAATGAGCAGTTCTTC | CAWSDGSLYNEQFF
. | once | TRBJ1-5 | TRBV7-9 | TGTGCCAGCAGCCGAGACGGTAATCAGCCCCAGCATTTT | CASSRDGNQPQHF
. | few | TRBJ2-3 | TRBV10-3 | TGTGCCATCAGCGAACAGGGTGGAGATACGCAGTATTTT | CAISEQGGDTQYF
. | . | TRBJ1-2 | TRBV5-1 | TGCGCCAGCAGCTTAACTCAGGGCGGGGGTAACTATGGCTACACCTTC | CASSLTQGGGNYGYTF
TRBD1 | . | TRBJ1-1 | TRBV30 | TGTGCCTGGAGTCCCGGGACAGGGGGTACTGAAGCTTTCTTT | CAWSPGTGGTEAFF
. | . | TRBJ2-7 | TRBV6-1 | TGTGCCAGCAGTGAACATCTGGGGAGCTCCTACGAGCAGTACTTC | CASSEHLGSSYEQYF
TRBD1 | . | TRBJ2-7 | TRBV27 | TGTGCCAGCACCGGACAGGGTGGATTCTACGAGCAGTACTTC | CASTGQGGFYEQYF
. | . | TRBJ1-2 | TRBV9 | TGTGCCAGCAGCCCGTATGATAGGGGCTCCAACTATGGCTACACCTTC | CASSPYDRGSNYGYTF
. | . | TRBJ2-7 | TRBV6-1 | TGTGCCAGCAGTTACCGCTACGAGCAGTACTTC | CASSYRYEQYF